This T cell receptor beta chain was obtained from a study of regulatory T cells in long-lasting Graves disease. The study, taken as a whole, reports: Analyses excluded thyroid tissue, covering peripheral blood alone. Segments TRBV28, TRBJ1-2 and TRBJ2-5 showed preferential usage in persistent disease.

The CDR3 length is 13 residues. V lost 3 bases to trimming and J lost 2 bases, with 8 bases between them. Germline V gene data show CDR1 as SEHNR and CDR2 as FQNEAQ (reference sequence). Sample time point: persistent/refractory GD, antithyroid drugs over 5 years with positive TRAb. There was RNA extracted from PBMCs, and the TCR library was made from it. Patients were enrolled at an endocrinology department in Xi'an, China. Libraries of TCR beta came from iRepertoire HTBI primers plus Arm-PCR of CDR3 regions. TCRdb ran MiXCR on the multiplex PCR reads and lists one entry per CDR3 protein. In the table there are around 500,000 distinct CDR3 sequences, about 20% of which are singletons. This clonotype was detected a few times. The antigen remains undetermined.

The chain combines TRBV7-9 with TRBJ2-7, with D unclear. Source: peripheral blood mononuclear cells (PBMCs), taken when the disease was refractory, from a patient treated with antithyroid drugs. The clonotype was recovered from a female donor with Graves disease. The CDR3 nucleotides are TGTGCCAGCAGCTTGCCACCTCCCTACGAGCAGTACTTC. Translation gives CASSLPPPYEQYF.